The 14 T cell receptor beta chains in this list originate from one sample, sequenced in a study of read filtering for tumor transcriptome and immune sequencing. From roughly 390 ng of RNA, a library with molecular barcoded alpha/delta and beta/gamma adaptors was made. TCRdb reanalysed the reads using MiXCR and keeps one entry per CDR3 protein. The repertoire holds about 39,000 distinct CDR3 sequences, with about 13% as singletons. The source material was a population of CD138-negative cells sorted from bone marrow. These receptors all stem from a donor over 35 with multiple myeloma.

The sample holds a few counts of this clonotype. A much larger clone lies a single base off, so this may be a read error. This rearrangement joins TRBV7-8 to TRBJ1-2; no clear D. The germline V gene has CDR1 SGHVS and CDR2 FQNEAQ. The CDR3 runs to 11 residues. This CDR3 is CASGLAIGYTF. As DNA, the CDR3 is TGTGCCAGCGGCTTAGCGATTGGCTACACCTTC.

This clonotype showed up many times. The V gene is TRBV29-1, the J gene TRBJ2-7, with TRBD2 identical over 14 bases. The CDR3 totals 16 residues. V was clipped by 7 bases and J by 6 bases; unmatched bases: 14. CDR1 is SQVTM, CDR2 ANQGSEA, per germline. The CDR3 loop reads CSAKSGTSGSPTEQYF. The CDR3 DNA reads TGCAGCGCAAAAAGTGGGACTAGCGGGAGCCCGACCGAGCAGTACTTC.

Many counts were recorded for this clonotype. J is TRBJ2-4 and V is TRBV20-1; D is unresolved. Per the germline V gene, CDR1 is DFQATT and CDR2 is SNEGSKA (reference sequence). CDR3 length: 12 residues. The V gene lost 5 bases and the J gene lost 6 bases, with 11 bases spanning the gap. The CDR3 sequence is CSAPDEVNIQYF. CDR3 bases: TGCAGTGCTCCCGATGAAGTAAACATTCAGTACTTC.

A remark on this clonotype: A read error may produce the germline difference seen at one junction end. This chain joins TRBV14 and TRBJ1-6; D call uncertain. There are 12 residues in the CDR3. In germline, CDR1 is SGHDN, CDR2 FVKESK. In DNA form, the CDR3 reads TGTGCCAGCGGCCAAGATCGCCGCCGGGCCTTCTTT. It encodes CASGQDRRRAFF.

This clonotype occurred many times. V usage is TRBV5-1 and J usage is TRBJ2-2; no clear D. The germline V gene has CDR1 SGHRS and CDR2 YFSETQ. Trimming took 0 bases from V and 6 from J, leaving 6 bases between them. The CDR3 contains 13 residues. CDR3 protein: CASSLVLAGELFF. In DNA, the CDR3 is TGCGCCAGCAGCTTGGTACTGGCCGGGGAGCTGTTTTTT.

This clonotype was counted at least ten times. The V gene is TRBV18, the J gene TRBJ1-4, with TRBD1 identical over 7 bases. Germline V gene data show CDR1 as KGHSH and CDR2 as LQKENI. The V and J ends lost 3 bases and 8 bases, in that order; junction bases with no gene match: 6. CDR3 length equals 14 residues. This CDR3 is CASSPRGIGEKLFF. CDR3 nucleotide sequence: TGTGCCAGCTCACCCAGGGGGATTGGCGAAAAACTGTTTTTT. Based on the CDR3 plus reference TRBV18 and TRBJ1-4, the full variable domain is NAGVMQNPRHLVRRRGQEARLRCSPMKGHSHVYWYRQLPEEGLKFMVYLQKENIIDESGMPKERFSAEFPKEGPSILRIQQVVRGDSAAYFCASSPRGIGEKLFFGSGTQLSVL.

This clonotype was detected ten times or more. The rearrangement joins TRBV7-3 to TRBJ2-7; D is unresolved. The V and J ends lost 0 bases and 3 bases respectively, with 12 bases between them. Per germline, CDR1 SGHTA and CDR2 FQGTGA. The CDR3 totals 15 residues. For the CDR3, the DNA is TGTGCCAGCAGCTTAACACCGGGCAGGATCTACGAGCAGTACTTC. Translated, it gives CASSLTPGRIYEQYF.

This clonotype was observed at least ten times. The gene calls are TRBV29-1 and TRBJ2-3; a possible D gene is TRBD2 (5 bases). Germline CDR1 is SQVTM and CDR2 is ANQGSEA. V was shortened by 0 bases and J by 4 bases, with 11 bases between the two germline ends. The CDR3 has 14 residues. In DNA, the CDR3 is TGCAGCGTTGAAGATCGAGGTAGCGCAGATACGCAGTATTTT. As protein: CSVEDRGSADTQYF.

As for this clonotype: It is likely a read error: a sequence one base away is far more abundant. V is TRBV7-9 and J is TRBJ2-1; no firm D call. V was shortened by 1 base and J by 0 bases, with 10 bases between the two germline ends. Looked up from germline, CDR1 is SEHNR and CDR2 is FQNEAQ (reference sequence). This CDR3 spans 16 amino acids. CDR3 amino acids: CASSLGPTSSYNEQFF. The DNA for the CDR3 is TGTGCCAGCAGCTTAGGACCAACGAGCTCCTACAATGAGCAGTTCTTC.

The genes are TRBV12-3 or TRBV12-4 and TRBJ1-2, with 8 positions matching TRBD1. This CDR3 has 14 amino acids. Losses at the gene ends were 6 bases for V and 4 bases for J; bases not matched to a gene: 7. The CDR3 DNA sequence: TGTGCCAGCAGGGGGACAGGTGCTGGCTATGGCTACACCTTC. This gives the protein CASRGTGAGYGYTF.

This clonotype has at least ten counts. This chain joins TRBV28 and TRBJ2-7, with 14 bases aligning to TRBD2. This CDR3 region has 15 residues. Germline V gene sequence: CDR1 MDHEN, CDR2 SYDVKM. The J segment lost 6 bases and the V segment lost 5 bases, leaving 6 bases of the junction unmatched. The CDR3 nucleotides read TGTGCCAGCAGTCGCTTGGGACTAGCGGGAGTCGAGCAGTACTTC. This codes for CASSRLGLAGVEQYF.

This clonotype was counted a few times. This could be a read error, since a much larger clone is one nucleotide away. V gene TRBV29-1 combines with J gene TRBJ2-7; D gene ambiguous. CDR1 is SQVTM and CDR2 is ANQGSEA in the germline V gene. The CDR3 has 11 amino acids. The CDR3 region has the DNA TGCGGCGTGGGCTTCTCCGACGAGCAGTACTTC. Translating it yields CGVGFSDEQYF.

This clonotype has a count of ten or more. A much larger clone differs from this one at a single base, so this may be a read error. This chain connects TRBV2 to TRBJ2-1; D not certain. The CDR3 totals 13 residues. Germline V gene data show CDR1 as SNHLY and CDR2 as FYNNEI. DNA of the CDR3: TGTGCCAGCAAAGGGCGAATTTACAATGGGCAGTTCTTC. It codes for CASKGRIYNGQFF.

This clonotype has ten or more counts. The CDR3 DNA is TGCGCCAGCAGCCAATCGGTGACCCAGTACTTC. Translating it yields CASSQSVTQYF. J is TRBJ2-5 and V is TRBV4-1; D is unresolved. The CDR3 loop spans 11 amino acids. Per the germline V gene, CDR1 is MGHRA and CDR2 is YSYEKL. With 2 bases removed from V and 7 bases from J, the gap between germline ends came to 5 bases.